The next 30 T cell receptor beta chains were all read from a single sample in a study of shared clonotypes between healthy human individuals (dated by TCRdb to the early 2020s). The library came from the immunoSEQ multiplex PCR assay. Not all clones reach the TCRdb copy of this immuneACCESS table, which keeps in-frame sequences only. Checked studies attribute under half of the gap to unresolved V genes and leave the rest unexplained. Within this sample are under 1,100,000 clones, with approximately 70% of them counted one time only. Roughly 1.5% of the sample comes from the top ten. Sequenced input: memory CD4+ T cells sorted from blood. What this sample's cell subset or site label stands for: CD45RA-negative fraction. All receptors come from a man aged 18 to 29 in good health.

This clone was recorded only once. The chain links TRBV6-6 to TRBJ1-1; TRBD1 might be the D (6 bases). Germline V gene sequence: CDR1 MNHNY, CDR2 SVGAGI (reference sequence). The CDR3 has 13 residues. The V end lost 7 bases, the J end lost 4 bases, and 13 bases lay between the germline ends. The DNA of the CDR3 is TGTGCCAGCAAAACTAGGGGGGCCACTGAAGCTTTCTTT. Its translation: CASKTRGATEAFF.

This clone was detected only a few times. The rearrangement joins TRBV4-1 to TRBJ1-2; D is uncertain. Germline V gene data show CDR1 as MGHRA and CDR2 as YSYEKL. The V end was cut by 0 bases, the J end by 4 bases, with 15 bases between. The CDR3 extends over 16 amino acids. DNA of the CDR3: TGCGCCAGCAGCCAAGATGCGGCAGGTCCGGCCTATGGCTACACCTTC. It translates to CASSQDAAGPAYGYTF.

This clone was picked up many times. This chain links TRBV23-1 with TRBJ1-6, with D possibly TRBD1 on 5 matching bases. TRBV23-1 is an ORF for which the function is uncertain. This CDR3 has 17 residues. Trimming took off 0 bases at V and 9 bases at J, with 18 bases between the two ends. In nucleotides, the CDR3 is TGCGCCAGCAGTCAATCAACTGACAGCTGCCAGGGTTCACCCCTCCACTTT. Translating gives CASSQSTDSCQGSPLHF.

The chain combines TRBV2 with TRBJ2-1; 8 bases are shared with TRBD1. Germline CDR1 is SNHLY and CDR2 is FYNNEI. Trimming removed 5 bases from V and 10 bases from J; junction bases left unmatched: 4. CDR3 size: 12 residues. In DNA, the CDR3 is TGTGCCAGCAGTCCCCGGGACAGGGAGCAGTTCTTC. Translating gives CASSPRDREQFF.

This clone was seen only a few times. J is TRBJ1-1 and V is TRBV2; D may be TRBD1 (5 bases). The ends were cut back, 6 bases at V and 7 bases at J, with 9 bases in the middle. This CDR3 is 11 amino acids long. From germline, CDR1 is SNHLY and CDR2 FYNNEI. CDR3 coding DNA: TGTGCCAGCAGGGAGACAGTTGAAGCTTTCTTT. Translated: CASRETVEAFF.

The table lists this clone with many counts. The genes are TRBV28 and TRBJ1-1; TRBD1 matches 10 bases. This CDR3 is built from 15 residues. Germline lookup yields CDR1 MDHEN and CDR2 SYDVKM. Losses at the gene ends were 4 bases for V and 3 bases for J; bases not matched to a gene: 5. The DNA of the CDR3 is TGTGCCAGCAGTTCCCGGACAGGGGGGGACACTGAAGCTTTCTTT. This translates into CASSSRTGGDTEAFF.

The chain recombines TRBV5-4 with TRBJ1-4, with TRBD1 as a possible D gene (5 bases). The CDR3 has 15 residues. Trimming stripped 3 bases from V and 8 bases from J, with 17 bases between. In germline, CDR1 is SGHNT, CDR2 YYREEE (reference sequence). CDR3 loop: CASSSLGGVGEKLFF. The CDR3, as DNA: TGTGCCAGCAGCTCGCTGGGGGGGGTAGGCGAAAAACTGTTTTTT.

The chain is built from TRBV5-5 and TRBJ2-7; D possibly corresponds to TRBD1 (5 bases). This CDR3 spans 15 amino acids. The germline gives CDR1 SGHKS, CDR2 YYEKEE (reference sequence). Trimming took 4 bases from V and 3 from J, leaving 17 bases between them. This CDR3 is CASSLKDTNIYEQYF. As DNA, the CDR3 is TGTGCCAGCAGCCTAAAGGACACAAACATCTACGAGCAGTACTTC.

The V call is TRBV28, the J call TRBJ2-2, with 11 bases aligning to TRBD1. J was trimmed by 7 bases and V by 4 bases; bases with no gene match: 8. The germline gives CDR1 MDHEN, CDR2 SYDVKM. This CDR3 has 16 amino acids. CDR3 bases: TGTGCCAGCAGTTCGCAGGGGACAGGGGGGGACGGGGAGCTGTTTTTT. Encoded protein: CASSSQGTGGDGELFF.

As regards this clone: Other DNA sequences of this sample code for an identical CDR3. The J gene is TRBJ2-5, the V gene TRBV5-4; the match to TRBD2 covers 11 bases. Germline V gene data show CDR1 as SGHNT and CDR2 as YYREEE (reference sequence). CDR3 size: 15 residues. V was clipped by 1 base and J by 5 bases; unmatched bases: 4. CDR3 sequence reads: CASSLTSGRVETQYF. The CDR3 DNA is TGTGCCAGCAGCTTGACTAGCGGGAGAGTTGAGACCCAGTACTTC.

Comments on this clone: This sample also contains other DNA sequences that code for the same CDR3. The V and J genes are TRBV7-3 and TRBJ2-7, with TRBD1 as a possible D gene (5 bases). Trimming left V 3 bases short and J 1 base short, with 7 bases between. CDR3 length: 13 amino acids. Germline V gene lookup returns CDR1 SGHTA and CDR2 FQGTGA. Written as DNA, the CDR3 is TGTGCCAGCAGCTTCCAGGGTTCCTACGAGCAGTACTTC. This gives the protein CASSFQGSYEQYF.

V usage is TRBV11-3 and J usage is TRBJ1-1; unclear D gene. The V and J ends lost 5 bases and 3 bases respectively, with 10 bases between them. CDR3 length: 13 amino acids. In germline, CDR1 is SGHNT, CDR2 YENEEA. The CDR3 DNA follows: TGTGCCAGCAGCGCAACAATGGACACTGAAGCTTTCTTT. This translates into CASSATMDTEAFF.

The V and J genes are TRBV19 and TRBJ2-2; tentatively, D is TRBD1 (5 bases). V was cut by 0 bases and J by 5 bases, with 10 bases left in between. This CDR3 region has 15 residues. Germline lookup yields CDR1 LNHDA and CDR2 SQIVND (reference sequence). Here the CDR3 DNA reads TGTGCCAGTAGTATAGAGGCAACAGGTACCGGGGAGCTGTTTTTT. Translation gives CASSIEATGTGELFF.

CDR3 protein: CTSSRPGTRTGNQPQHF. The CDR3 bases are TGCACCAGCAGCCGCCCGGGGACCAGGACAGGTAATCAGCCCCAGCATTTT. The chain couples TRBV1 to TRBJ1-5; the DNA was not compared with TRBD1, the D call given in the table. TRBV1 is designated a pseudogene. This CDR3 has 17 amino acids.

This clone was counted a single time. A far more abundant clone sits one base away, making this likely a read error. This CDR3 fails to terminate in the conserved phenylalanine or tryptophan, so it likely reflects a read error. The CDR3 sequence: CASSSQNLGVEAFL. The CDR3 nucleotides read TGTGCCAGCAGCTCTCAAAATCTCGGGGTTGAAGCTTTCCTT. The genes are TRBV5-4 and TRBJ1-1; D is uncertain. V lost 3 bases, J lost 7 bases, and 16 bases lay in between. The length of the CDR3 is 14 residues. Germline V gene data show CDR1 as SGHNT and CDR2 as YYREEE (reference sequence).

The chain recombines TRBV9 with TRBJ2-1; D unclear. The CDR3 has 14 residues. The germline V and J ends were trimmed by 0 bases and 9 bases, with 13 bases remaining between them. Germline V CDR1 and CDR2: SGDLS, YYNGEE. The CDR3 DNA reads TGTGCCAGCAGCGTAGGTAGCCTTCGGGCTGAGCAGTTCTTC. The encoded protein is CASSVGSLRAEQFF.

The CDR3 region is CASSPQSSVDGNTIYF. CDR3 DNA: TGTGCCAGCTCACCACAGAGTTCGGTGGATGGAAACACCATATATTTT. The chain links TRBV18 to TRBJ1-3; D unclear. The germline V gene encodes CDR1 KGHSH and CDR2 LQKENI. CDR3 length: 16 residues. V was trimmed by 1 base and J by 3 bases, leaving 13 bases between them.

V is TRBV27 and J is TRBJ1-2, with TRBD1 identical over 7 bases. The junction had 7 bases not matched to a gene; V was cut back by 5 bases and J by 4 bases. Germline-derived CDR1 and CDR2 are MNHEY and SMNVEV (reference sequence). The CDR3 is 14 amino acids. In DNA, the CDR3 is TGTGCCAGCAGTCCCTCGGGACAGCTCTATGGCTACACCTTC. Amino acid sequence: CASSPSGQLYGYTF.

V and J are TRBV18 and TRBJ2-5; weak D call: TRBD2 (5 bases). This CDR3 has 14 residues. V lost 3 bases and J lost 5, with 13 bases in between. Germline CDR1 and CDR2: KGHSH and LQKENI. In DNA form, the CDR3 reads TGTGCCAGCTCACCCCCTTTTCGGAGGGAGACCCAGTACTTC. Its protein is CASSPPFRRETQYF.

This rearrangement joins TRBV19 to TRBJ2-7; TRBD1 aligns across 9 bases. The CDR3 has 15 residues. The V gene's germline CDR1 is LNHDA and CDR2 SQIVND (reference sequence). V shed 3 bases, J shed 3 bases, and the junction held 6 bases outside the gene matches. The CDR3 is CASSIAGQGFYEQYF. The CDR3 bases are TGTGCCAGTAGTATCGCGGGACAGGGATTCTACGAGCAGTACTTC. The whole variable domain, remainder taken from reference TRBV19 and TRBJ2-7, is DGGITQSPKYLFRKEGQNVTLSCEQNLNHDAMYWYRQDPGQGLRLIYYSQIVNDFQKGDIAEGYSVSREKKESFPLTVTSAQKNPTAFYLCASSIAGQGFYEQYFGPGTRLTVT.

The V gene is TRBV5-5, the J gene TRBJ2-7; possibly TRBD1 for D (5 bases). The V and J ends lost 0 bases and 2 bases respectively, with 12 bases between them. Germline V gene lookup returns CDR1 SGHKS and CDR2 YYEKEE (reference sequence). This CDR3 comprises 15 residues. The CDR3 loop reads CASSLAPGNPYEQYF. For the CDR3, the DNA is TGTGCCAGCAGCTTGGCCCCAGGGAACCCCTACGAGCAGTACTTC.

This clone occurred once. The chain joins TRBV6-6 to TRBJ2-2; D remains unclear. Germline CDR1 and CDR2: MNHNY and SVGAGI (reference sequence). Trimming stripped 7 bases from V and 6 bases from J, with 12 bases between. The CDR3 loop spans 13 amino acids. CDR3 DNA: TGTGCCAGCACCTCCCGGGTCCCCGGGGAGCTGTTTTTT. Its protein is CASTSRVPGELFF.

The count of this clone is one. The chain has TRBV9 and TRBJ1-5; 7 bases align to TRBD1. Per germline, CDR1 SGDLS and CDR2 YYNGEE. With 7 bases clipped from V and 0 bases from J, the junction kept 7 bases outside the gene matches. This CDR3 has 15 residues. The CDR3 loop reads CASGIGQDSNQPQHF. CDR3 in DNA: TGTGCCAGCGGAATTGGACAGGATAGCAATCAGCCCCAGCATTTT.

The chain couples TRBV6-5 to TRBJ2-3, with a possible D match to TRBD1 (6 bases). The CDR3 has 11 residues. CDR1 MNHEY and CDR2 SVGAGI come from the germline V gene. Trimming cost V 7 bases and J 7 bases, with 9 bases left between them. CDR3 DNA: TGTGCCAGCACAGGGGCCCATACGCAGTATTTT. Translated: CASTGAHTQYF.

The CDR3 loop is CASSLEGTPSYEQYF. The CDR3 nucleotides are TGTGCCAGCAGCTTAGAAGGGACACCTTCCTACGAGCAGTACTTC. The rearrangement uses TRBV13 and TRBJ2-7; tentative D call: TRBD1 (6 bases). V was trimmed by 1 base and J by 1 base, leaving 11 bases between them. The germline V gene has CDR1 PRHDT and CDR2 FYEKMQ (reference sequence). There are 15 residues in the CDR3. Supplemented by reference TRBV13 and TRBJ2-7, the full variable domain reads AAGVIQSPRHLIKEKRETATLKCYPIPRHDTVYWYQQGPGQDPQFLISFYEKMQSDKGSIPDRFSAQQFSDYHSELNMSSLELGDSALYFCASSLEGTPSYEQYFGPGTRLTVT.

The genes are TRBV6-1 and TRBJ1-2; no reliable D call. The V end lost 1 base, the J end lost 1 base, and 10 bases lay between the germline ends. The CDR3 extends over 15 amino acids. Germline V gene lookup returns CDR1 MNHNS and CDR2 SASEGT. CDR3 DNA: TGTGCCAGCAGTGAAGTTGGGAAAATTAACTATGGCTACACCTTC. This translates into CASSEVGKINYGYTF.

V is TRBV7-2 and J is TRBJ1-2, with 9 nucleotides matching TRBD1. The CDR3 has 13 residues. The V gene end was trimmed by 4 bases and the J gene end by 6 bases; junction bases not matched to a gene: 3. Looked up from germline, CDR1 is SGHTA and CDR2 is FQGNSA. The CDR3, as DNA: TGTGCCAGCAGCTGGGGACAGGGAGATGGCTACACCTTC. This encodes CASSWGQGDGYTF.

The count of this clone is one. The V and J genes are TRBV7-9 and TRBJ1-1; 10 bases map to TRBD1. Germline lookup yields CDR1 SEHNR and CDR2 FQNEAQ (reference sequence). The CDR3 extends over 14 amino acids. Trimming cost V 1 base and J 6 bases; bases outside gene matches: 2. As DNA, the CDR3 is TGTGCCAGCAGCTTAGGGGGACAGGGGTCTGAAGCTTTCTTT. The encoded protein is CASSLGGQGSEAFF.

V gene TRBV7-9 combines with J gene TRBJ1-4; D is uncertain. The CDR3 covers 15 residues. Germline V gene sequence: CDR1 SEHNR, CDR2 FQNEAQ (reference sequence). V was clipped by 5 bases and J by 0 bases, with 10 bases between them. CDR3 sequence: CASSQLVATNEKLFF. As DNA, the CDR3 is TGTGCCAGCAGCCAATTAGTTGCAACTAATGAAAAACTGTTTTTT. Drawing the rest from reference TRBV7-9 and TRBJ1-4, the complete variable domain is DTGVSQNPRHKITKRGQNVTFRCDPISEHNRLYWYRQTLGQGPEFLTYFQNEAQLEKSRLLSDRFSAERPKGSFSTLEIQRTEQGDSAMYLCASSQLVATNEKLFFGSGTQLSVL.

The rearrangement joins TRBV7-6 to TRBJ2-3, with 7 bases aligning to TRBD2. The V gene's germline CDR1 is SGHVS and CDR2 FNYEAQ. The CDR3 has 18 amino acids. The junction had 12 bases not matched to a gene; V was cut back by 2 bases and J by 1 base. The CDR3 DNA is TGTGCCAGCAGCTTATTGGGGACTACCCGAGATCGCACAGATACGCAGTATTTT. It encodes CASSLLGTTRDRTDTQYF.